This T cell receptor (beta chain) was recovered during a study of blood T cells in healthy people across ages. Findings and caveats of the study: Whereas aged donors had fewer naive CD4+ cells, long-lived donors had more of them and higher diversity.

With respect to this clonotype: Its antigen is still unknown.

Every donor gave ten milliliters of peripheral blood. Germline-derived CDR1 and CDR2 are SGHRS and YFSETQ. The CDR3 sequence is 12 residues long. Trimming shortened V by 5 bases and J by 1 base, and 6 bases separated the two germline ends. For the second PCR, which ran for about 6 to 11 cycles, a sample-barcoded 5' primer and a J-beta primer mix were used. Each sample provided no less than 2.5 million CDR3-containing paired-end reads. TCRdb reanalysed the 5' RACE reads using MiXCR and keeps one entry per CDR3 protein. The table has some 1,000,000 distinct CDR3 sequences, 20% to 25% seen once; the top ten hold less than 0.85%. The same data also went into a second study, on T cells of mothers and their children. That paper notes: Related mother-child pairs shared marginally more repertoire than unrelated pairs, though not significantly.

The V and J genes are TRBV5-1 and TRBJ2-5; D unresolved. What was sequenced was blood. The clonotype originates from a girl aged 2 to 9 in good health. The DNA of the CDR3 is TGCGCCAGCAGTTGGATCCAAGAGACCCAGTACTTC. Protein product: CASSWIQETQYF.